This T cell receptor beta chain was found in a study of T cell repertoires in cytomegalovirus infection. Study summary: It was the public TCR beta signatures that indicated both CMV infection and matching HLA type.

This clonotype was counted many times. MiXCR, run by TCRdb on the reads, gives a single entry per CDR3 protein. Among 290,000 or so distinct CDR3 sequences listed, around 9.1% were seen once. The CDR3 extends over 14 amino acids. The germline V and J ends were trimmed by 5 bases and 4 bases, with 15 bases remaining between them. Germline CDR1 SQVTM, CDR2 ANQGSEA. The sequence came from a human donor in good health (CMV status not recorded). Some clones in this sample may be carry-over from other donors' samples. The sequenced sample was PBMCs. The chain recombines TRBV29-1 with TRBJ2-1, with TRBD2 as a possible D gene (6 bases). CDR3 sequence reads: CSVSFGSGYNEQFF. The CDR3 bases are TGCAGCGTTTCGTTCGGTAGCGGATACAATGAGCAGTTCTTC.